A selection of T cell receptor beta chains follows, all from one sample in a study of blood T cell repertoires in COVID-19. Measured with immunoSEQ multiplex PCR; TCRdb has only the in-frame clones, and not every one. This repertoire shows roughly 390,000 clones, around 85% found once; its top ten account for about 3.6%. Specimen: peripheral blood. These receptor sequences come from a woman aged 18-29 years with acute or convalescent COVID-19. Both conserved end residues are part of each CDR3. A D gene is named only where the DNA matches it firmly. Rows give clone size only sometimes, using once, few, many, or a class for an expanded clone.

TRBJ1-2 | . | TRBV10-3 | . | TGTGCCATCAAGAGAAACCAGGCCTTTTCCTTC | CAIKRNQAFSF
TRBJ1-2 | few | TRBV27 | TRBD1 | TGTGCCAGCAGTCCAGGACAGGGCTTTATCTATGGCTACACCTTC | CASSPGQGFIYGYTF
TRBJ2-2 | . | TRBV2 | . | TGTGCCAGCAGTGAAGCCCAGGGTCGGGAGCTGTTTTTT | CASSEAQGRELFF
TRBJ2-2 | . | TRBV2 | TRBD1 | TGTGCCAGCAGCGCCGGGACAGGGGTTCACGGGGAGCTGTTTTTT | CASSAGTGVHGELFF
TRBJ1-2 | few | TRBV5-1 | . | TGCGCCAGCAGGTCGCAAGAGGAAAGTGGCTACACCTTC | CASRSQEESGYTF
TRBJ1-1 | . | TRBV3-1/TRBV3-2 | . | TGTGCCAGCAGCCCCCGCGCATCTGAAGCTTTCTTT | CASSPRASEAFF
TRBJ1-5 | . | TRBV28 | TRBD1 | TGTGCCAGCCTATACAGGACAGGAAATCAGCCCCAGCATTTT | CASLYRTGNQPQHF
TRBJ1-1 | once | TRBV30 | TRBD1 | TGTGCCTGGCAGCGACAGGGGTTGAACACTGAAGCTTTCTTT | CAWQRQGLNTEAFF
TRBJ2-5 | . | TRBV2 | . | TGTGCCAGCAGTGCTCTCCCAGAGACCCAGTACTTC | CASSALPETQYF
TRBJ1-3 | . | TRBV2 | . | TGTGCCAGCAGACAGGGATTGACTGGAAACACCATATATTTT | CASRQGLTGNTIYF
TRBJ1-2 | . | TRBV9 | . | TGTGCCAGCAGCGTAGGAACATCGAACTATGGCTACACCTTC | CASSVGTSNYGYTF
TRBJ2-3 | . | TRBV29-1 | . | TGCAGCGCCAAGGGCGGGCTCACAGATACGCAGTATTTT | CSAKGGLTDTQYF
TRBJ1-2 | . | TRBV19 | TRBD1 | TGTGCCAGTAGTCCACGTCAGGGACAGGACCTCAATTATGGCTACACCTTC | CASSPRQGQDLNYGYTF
TRBJ1-6 | . | TRBV6-6 | . | TGTGCCAGCACTCATAACCGGGGACTAGGTTCACCCCTCCACTTT | CASTHNRGLGSPLHF
TRBJ2-1 | . | TRBV6-5 | . | TGTGCCAGCAGCCACAGGGAGGGTGAGCAGTTCTTC | CASSHREGEQFF
TRBJ1-1 | . | TRBV7-3 | . | TGTGCCAGCAGCTTATTAGGGGAACCGGTGAACACTGAAGCTTTCTTT | CASSLLGEPVNTEAFF
TRBJ2-1 | once | TRBV4-2 | . | TGTGCCAGCAGCCAAGATCAATCCTACAATGAGCAGTTCTTC | CASSQDQSYNEQFF
TRBJ2-7 | . | TRBV28 | TRBD1 | TGTGCCAGCAGTTCTCCCGGGCGGGACAGGCCCTCTTACGAGCAGTACTTC | CASSSPGRDRPSYEQYF
TRBJ2-4 | . | TRBV28 | . | TGTGCCAGCAGTTTTGACGGGATAGCCAAAAACATTCAGTACTTC | CASSFDGIAKNIQYF
TRBJ2-2 | . | TRBV11-2 | . | TGTGCCAGCAACCTGGGACTTTCCACCGGGGAGCTGTTTTTT | CASNLGLSTGELFF
TRBJ2-7 | . | TRBV3-1/TRBV3-2 | TRBD1 | TGTGCCAGCAGCCAAGGTCGCCCCAGGGGGAAATCCTACGAGCAGTACTTC | CASSQGRPRGKSYEQYF
TRBJ1-5 | . | TRBV24-1 | TRBD1 | TGTGCCACCAGTGCTTCACAGGGGAATCAGCCCCAGCATTTT | CATSASQGNQPQHF
TRBJ2-7 | . | TRBV7-6 | TRBD1 | TGTGCCAGCAGCGCCTACGGGACAGGGACCGACGAGCAGTACTTC | CASSAYGTGTDEQYF
TRBJ1-6 | . | TRBV6-5 | TRBD1 | TGTGCCAGCAGTAGACAGGGGAATTCACCCCTCCACTTT | CASSRQGNSPLHF
TRBJ1-1 | . | TRBV19 | . | TGTGCCAGTAGTATCACGGGGACTGAAGCTTTCTTT | CASSITGTEAFF
TRBJ1-1 | . | TRBV5-8 | . | TGTGCCAGCAGTTCCCTCTTGGGGGGTTTGAACACTGAAGCTTTCTTT | CASSSLLGGLNTEAFF
TRBJ2-2 | . | TRBV2 | . | TGTGCCACAAAGGGGATGCTTCCCGGGGAGCTGTTTTTT | CATKGMLPGELFF
TRBJ1-1 | . | TRBV7-9 | TRBD1 | TGTGCCAGCACCTGGGGTCAGGGGGATGCCACTGAAGCTTTCTTT | CASTWGQGDATEAFF
TRBJ1-6 | . | TRBV2 | TRBD1 | TGTGCCAGCACCTCCGGGACAGGGGGCTATAATTCACCCCTCCACTTT | CASTSGTGGYNSPLHF
TRBJ2-3 | once | TRBV24-1 | TRBD2 | TGTGCCACCACCGCGGGAGGCGGGGATACGCAGTATTTT | CATTAGGGDTQYF
TRBJ1-4 | . | TRBV7-9 | . | TGTGCCAGCAGTCCCCGAATCGGGGGAAAACTGTTTTTT | CASSPRIGGKLFF
TRBJ1-1 | . | TRBV19 | . | TGTGCCAGTAGTATGTTCCTTTCACAGGGTCACACTGAAGCTTTCTTT | CASSMFLSQGHTEAFF
TRBJ1-5 | . | TRBV7-7 | TRBD1 | TGTGCCAGCAGGCTTATGGAGACAGGGGAATTCAATCAGCCCCAGCATTTT | CASRLMETGEFNQPQHF
TRBJ1-2 | . | TRBV5-1 | TRBD1 | TGCGCCAGCAGTCAAAGACAGGGGAATGGCTACACCTTC | CASSQRQGNGYTF
TRBJ2-5 | . | TRBV3-1/TRBV3-2 | TRBD2 | TGTGCCAGCAGCCCCTTAGCGGGGGGAAAAGAGACCCAGTACTTC | CASSPLAGGKETQYF
TRBJ1-5 | . | TRBV7-9 | . | TGTGCCGGCAGCTTACAGGGTGGGCAGCCCCAGCATTTT | CAGSLQGGQPQHF